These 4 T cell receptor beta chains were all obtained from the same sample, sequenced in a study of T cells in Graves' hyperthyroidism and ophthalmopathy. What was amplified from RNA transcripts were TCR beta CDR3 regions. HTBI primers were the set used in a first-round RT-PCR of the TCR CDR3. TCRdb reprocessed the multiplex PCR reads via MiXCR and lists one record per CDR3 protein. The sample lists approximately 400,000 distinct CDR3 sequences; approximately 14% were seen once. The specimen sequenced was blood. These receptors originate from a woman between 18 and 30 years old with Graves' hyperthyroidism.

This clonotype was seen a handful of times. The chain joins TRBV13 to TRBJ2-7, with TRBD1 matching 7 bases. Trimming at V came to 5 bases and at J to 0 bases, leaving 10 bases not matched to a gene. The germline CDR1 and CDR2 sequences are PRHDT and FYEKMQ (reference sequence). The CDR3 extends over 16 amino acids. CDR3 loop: CASSETGARSSYEQYF. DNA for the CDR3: TGTGCCAGCAGCGAAACAGGGGCCAGGAGCTCCTACGAGCAGTACTTC. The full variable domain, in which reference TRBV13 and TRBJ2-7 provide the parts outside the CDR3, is AAGVIQSPRHLIKEKRETATLKCYPIPRHDTVYWYQQGPGQDPQFLISFYEKMQSDKGSIPDRFSAQQFSDYHSELNMSSLELGDSALYFCASSETGARSSYEQYFGPGTRLTVT.

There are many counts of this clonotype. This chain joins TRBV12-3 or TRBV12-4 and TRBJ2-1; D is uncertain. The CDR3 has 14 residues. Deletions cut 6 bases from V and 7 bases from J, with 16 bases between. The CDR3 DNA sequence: TGTGCCAGCAGCCTCGGTTCTCCCAGTAATGAGCAGTTCTTC. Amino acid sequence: CASSLGSPSNEQFF.

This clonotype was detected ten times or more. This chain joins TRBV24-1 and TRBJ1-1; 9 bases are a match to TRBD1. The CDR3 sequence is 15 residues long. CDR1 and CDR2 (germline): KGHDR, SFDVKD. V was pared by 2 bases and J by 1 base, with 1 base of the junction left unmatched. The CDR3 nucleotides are TGTGCCACCAGTGATTCGACAGGGGGGAACACTGAAGCTTTCTTT. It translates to CATSDSTGGNTEAFF.

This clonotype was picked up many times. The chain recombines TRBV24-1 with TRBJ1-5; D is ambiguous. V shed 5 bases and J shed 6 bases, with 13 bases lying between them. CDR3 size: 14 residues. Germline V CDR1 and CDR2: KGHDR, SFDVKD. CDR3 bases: TGTGCCACCAGTGGAAACGTCCTAGGTCAGCCCCAGCATTTT. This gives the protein CATSGNVLGQPQHF.